This passage covers 16 T cell receptor beta chains from one sample sequenced in a study of T cell responses to AZD1222 COVID-19 vaccine. Here immunoSEQ multiplex PCR was the method, and the copy in TCRdb shows in-frame clones only, minus some. The sample holds tens of thousands of clones, 80% to 85% seen once. The sample was peripheral blood, taken on day 0 of AZD1222 vaccination. The receptors were gathered from an adult in good health.

This clone was seen only a few times. V is TRBV29-1 and J is TRBJ2-1, with D possibly TRBD2 on 6 matching bases. Trimming removed 1 base from V and 6 bases from J, with 16 bases in between. The germline gives CDR1 SQVTM, CDR2 ANQGSEA. The CDR3 sequence is 15 residues long. Here the CDR3 DNA reads TGCAGCGTTGAAGCCCAAGGGAGGATATCCAATGAGCAGTTCTTC. It specifies CSVEAQGRISNEQFF.

V gene TRBV7-2 combines with J gene TRBJ1-2; D is perhaps TRBD1 (5 bases). Trimming took 1 base from V and 2 from J, leaving 11 bases between them. The CDR3 consists of 15 residues. CDR1 SGHTA and CDR2 FQGNSA come from the germline V gene. The CDR3 loop is CASSLGSDRNYGYTF. In DNA form, the CDR3 reads TGTGCCAGCAGCTTAGGATCCGACAGAAACTATGGCTACACCTTC.

There are a few counts of this clone. The chain is built from TRBV5-4 and TRBJ2-3; TRBD2 matches 9 bases. The CDR3 length is 16 residues. Germline V gene sequence: CDR1 SGHNT, CDR2 YYREEE (reference sequence). After removal of 6 bases from V and 0 bases from J, the junction contained 8 bases not matched to a gene. The CDR3 here is CASTYGAGGSTDTQYF. CDR3 DNA: TGTGCCAGCACCTATGGGGCGGGGGGGAGCACAGATACGCAGTATTTT. Full variable domain (missing parts from reference TRBV5-4 and TRBJ2-3): ETGVTQSPTHLIKTRGQQVTLRCSSQSGHNTVSWYQQALGQGPQFIFQYYREEENGRGNFPPRFSGLQFPNYSSELNVNALELDDSALYLCASTYGAGGSTDTQYFGPGTRLTVL.

The CDR3 coding sequence is TGTGCCAGTAAGGGACAGGGAGGAGAGACCCAGTACTTC. Amino acids: CASKGQGGETQYF. V usage is TRBV3-1 (or the pseudogene TRBV3-2) and J usage is TRBJ2-5, with 9 bases matching TRBD1. The V gene end was trimmed by 9 bases and the J gene end by 4 bases; junction bases not matched to a gene: 6. Germline CDR1 is LGHDT and CDR2 is YNNKEL (reference sequence). The length of the CDR3 is 13 residues.

The chain has TRBV11-3 and TRBJ2-1, with TRBD2 matching 7 bases. The V and J ends lost 4 bases and 1 base, in that order; junction bases with no gene match: 4. Germline V lookup: CDR1 SGHNT, CDR2 YENEEA. This CDR3 region has 15 residues. This chain's CDR3 is CASSWGGGSYNEQFF. The CDR3 DNA is TGTGCCAGCAGCTGGGGCGGGGGTTCCTACAATGAGCAGTTCTTC.

CDR3 nucleotide sequence: TGTGCCAGCAGTGGAGTCGAACTTATCTCTGGAAACACCATATATTTT. Its protein product is CASSGVELISGNTIYF. The rearrangement links TRBV2 to TRBJ1-3; D gene ambiguous. CDR3 size: 16 residues. V was shortened by 4 bases and J by 0 bases, with 13 bases between the two germline ends. Germline-derived CDR1 and CDR2 are SNHLY and FYNNEI.

This clone appeared once. The chain joins TRBV28 to TRBJ2-3; TRBD2 is a possible D gene (7 bases). The germline CDR1 and CDR2 sequences are MDHEN and SYDVKM. V lost 6 bases to trimming and J lost 3 bases, with 16 bases between them. This CDR3 comprises 15 residues. DNA of the CDR3: TGTGCCAGCAGGGGACGGGGGGCCCGAACAGATACGCAGTATTTT. It encodes CASRGRGARTDTQYF.

The V gene is TRBV6-2 or TRBV6-3, the J gene TRBJ1-5; 8 bases map to TRBD1. The germline V gene encodes CDR1 MNHEY and CDR2 SVGEGT. Losses at the gene ends were 6 bases for V and 7 bases for J; bases not matched to a gene: 5. This CDR3 has 13 amino acids. The CDR3 sequence is CASSLTGAQPQHF. The CDR3 DNA reads TGTGCCAGCAGCTTGACAGGGGCCCAGCCCCAGCATTTT.

This clone was seen only a few times. The junction differs from germline at one of its ends, possibly a read error. CDR3 DNA: TGTGCCAGCAGGTTGGACAGGGGTGAGGGTGGCTACACCTTC. Translated, it gives CASRLDRGEGGYTF. J is TRBJ1-2 and V is TRBV5-4; 9 positions match TRBD1. CDR1 and CDR2 from the germline V gene are SGHNT and YYREEE (reference sequence). The CDR3 consists of 14 residues. Complete variable domain (other parts from reference TRBV5-4 and TRBJ1-2): ETGVTQSPTHLIKTRGQQVTLRCSSQSGHNTVSWYQQALGQGPQFIFQYYREEENGRGNFPPRFSGLQFPNYSSELNVNALELDDSALYLCASRLDRGEGGYTFGSGTRLTVV.

This clone was seen at least ten times. The V call is TRBV7-9, the J call TRBJ2-7, with D perhaps matching TRBD1 or TRBD2 (5 bases each). V was cut by 5 bases and J by 7 bases, with 12 bases left in between. Per germline, CDR1 SEHNR and CDR2 FQNEAQ (reference sequence). The CDR3 consists of 12 residues. Here the CDR3 reads CASSTDGTEQYF. DNA for the CDR3: TGTGCCAGCAGCACAGATGGGACGGAGCAGTACTTC.

This chain links TRBV18 with TRBJ2-3, with 10 bases aligning to TRBD1. Germline V gene lookup returns CDR1 KGHSH and CDR2 LQKENI. The CDR3 covers 16 residues. The ends lost 6 bases at V and 5 bases at J; junction bases unmatched: 11. The CDR3 loop is CASSLPGQGLLDTQYF. The CDR3 DNA is TGTGCCAGCTCGCTACCGGGACAGGGGCTTTTAGATACGCAGTATTTT.

The rearrangement uses TRBV2 and TRBJ2-7; TRBD2 is a possible D gene (6 bases). The CDR3 is 14 residues long. Trimming removed 6 bases at V and 5 bases at J, with 17 bases between. In germline, CDR1 is SNHLY, CDR2 FYNNEI. For the CDR3, the DNA is TGTGCCAGCAGATTGGAGGGTAATTCCCACGAGCAGTACTTC. Protein: CASRLEGNSHEQYF.

This clone showed up just a few times. The rearrangement links TRBV25-1 to TRBJ2-7; tentative D call: TRBD1 (5 bases). Trimming stripped 8 bases from V and 5 bases from J, with 13 bases between. Germline CDR1 MGHDK, CDR2 SYGVNS. The CDR3 extends over 12 amino acids. The CDR3 is CASSQGFDEQYF. The CDR3 region has the DNA TGTGCCAGCTCCCAGGGATTCGACGAGCAGTACTTC.

The CDR3 DNA is TGTGCCAGTAGTCCGTCGGGGTACGAGCAGTACTTC. This gives the protein CASSPSGYEQYF. The chain employs TRBV19 and TRBJ2-7, with D possibly being TRBD2 (5 bases). The CDR3 is made up of 12 amino acids. With 5 bases removed from V and 4 bases from J, the gap between germline ends came to 9 bases. Germline V gene sequence: CDR1 LNHDA, CDR2 SQIVND (reference sequence).

V gene TRBV5-5 combines with J gene TRBJ2-7; 9 nucleotides align to TRBD1. The J segment lost 2 bases and the V segment lost 3 bases, leaving 6 bases of the junction unmatched. Germline CDR1 is SGHKS and CDR2 is YYEKEE (reference sequence). The CDR3 covers 15 residues. The CDR3, as DNA: TGTGCCAGCAGCTCGACCGGGACAGGGACCTACGAGCAGTACTTC. Its translation: CASSSTGTGTYEQYF.

This chain's CDR3 is CASSQAASGTDTQYF. The CDR3 DNA sequence: TGTGCCAGCAGCCAGGCGGCTAGCGGCACAGATACGCAGTATTTT. The rearrangement links TRBV7-2 to TRBJ2-3; TRBD2 is a possible D gene (6 bases). Germline values: CDR1 SGHTA, CDR2 FQGNSA. Trimming removed 5 bases at V and 1 base at J, with 13 bases between. This CDR3 contains 15 residues.